This T cell receptor beta chain was identified during a study of regulatory dendritic cells for organ transplantation. Assay used: immunoSEQ multiplex PCR; TCRdb lists only in-frame clones, some missing. Of approximately 11,000 clones listed, roughly 65% are singletons. CFSE-labeled sorted T cells met regulatory or mature dendritic cells for 4 to 6 days. To note about this clone: Its antigen remains unknown.

V lost 2 bases to trimming and J lost 4 bases, with 9 bases between them. The CDR3 spans 14 residues. Per the germline V gene, CDR1 is KGHSH and CDR2 is LQKENI. This receptor was identified in a human donor in good health. This chain joins TRBV18 and TRBJ1-5; tentatively, D is TRBD1 (6 bases). Source material: naive CD4+ T cells from blood cultured with dendritic cells. Subset noted: CD45RA+ naive T cells. Written as DNA, the CDR3 is TGTGCCAGCTCACCAGGCCAGGGGAATCAGCCCCAGCATTTT. Protein product: CASSPGQGNQPQHF.